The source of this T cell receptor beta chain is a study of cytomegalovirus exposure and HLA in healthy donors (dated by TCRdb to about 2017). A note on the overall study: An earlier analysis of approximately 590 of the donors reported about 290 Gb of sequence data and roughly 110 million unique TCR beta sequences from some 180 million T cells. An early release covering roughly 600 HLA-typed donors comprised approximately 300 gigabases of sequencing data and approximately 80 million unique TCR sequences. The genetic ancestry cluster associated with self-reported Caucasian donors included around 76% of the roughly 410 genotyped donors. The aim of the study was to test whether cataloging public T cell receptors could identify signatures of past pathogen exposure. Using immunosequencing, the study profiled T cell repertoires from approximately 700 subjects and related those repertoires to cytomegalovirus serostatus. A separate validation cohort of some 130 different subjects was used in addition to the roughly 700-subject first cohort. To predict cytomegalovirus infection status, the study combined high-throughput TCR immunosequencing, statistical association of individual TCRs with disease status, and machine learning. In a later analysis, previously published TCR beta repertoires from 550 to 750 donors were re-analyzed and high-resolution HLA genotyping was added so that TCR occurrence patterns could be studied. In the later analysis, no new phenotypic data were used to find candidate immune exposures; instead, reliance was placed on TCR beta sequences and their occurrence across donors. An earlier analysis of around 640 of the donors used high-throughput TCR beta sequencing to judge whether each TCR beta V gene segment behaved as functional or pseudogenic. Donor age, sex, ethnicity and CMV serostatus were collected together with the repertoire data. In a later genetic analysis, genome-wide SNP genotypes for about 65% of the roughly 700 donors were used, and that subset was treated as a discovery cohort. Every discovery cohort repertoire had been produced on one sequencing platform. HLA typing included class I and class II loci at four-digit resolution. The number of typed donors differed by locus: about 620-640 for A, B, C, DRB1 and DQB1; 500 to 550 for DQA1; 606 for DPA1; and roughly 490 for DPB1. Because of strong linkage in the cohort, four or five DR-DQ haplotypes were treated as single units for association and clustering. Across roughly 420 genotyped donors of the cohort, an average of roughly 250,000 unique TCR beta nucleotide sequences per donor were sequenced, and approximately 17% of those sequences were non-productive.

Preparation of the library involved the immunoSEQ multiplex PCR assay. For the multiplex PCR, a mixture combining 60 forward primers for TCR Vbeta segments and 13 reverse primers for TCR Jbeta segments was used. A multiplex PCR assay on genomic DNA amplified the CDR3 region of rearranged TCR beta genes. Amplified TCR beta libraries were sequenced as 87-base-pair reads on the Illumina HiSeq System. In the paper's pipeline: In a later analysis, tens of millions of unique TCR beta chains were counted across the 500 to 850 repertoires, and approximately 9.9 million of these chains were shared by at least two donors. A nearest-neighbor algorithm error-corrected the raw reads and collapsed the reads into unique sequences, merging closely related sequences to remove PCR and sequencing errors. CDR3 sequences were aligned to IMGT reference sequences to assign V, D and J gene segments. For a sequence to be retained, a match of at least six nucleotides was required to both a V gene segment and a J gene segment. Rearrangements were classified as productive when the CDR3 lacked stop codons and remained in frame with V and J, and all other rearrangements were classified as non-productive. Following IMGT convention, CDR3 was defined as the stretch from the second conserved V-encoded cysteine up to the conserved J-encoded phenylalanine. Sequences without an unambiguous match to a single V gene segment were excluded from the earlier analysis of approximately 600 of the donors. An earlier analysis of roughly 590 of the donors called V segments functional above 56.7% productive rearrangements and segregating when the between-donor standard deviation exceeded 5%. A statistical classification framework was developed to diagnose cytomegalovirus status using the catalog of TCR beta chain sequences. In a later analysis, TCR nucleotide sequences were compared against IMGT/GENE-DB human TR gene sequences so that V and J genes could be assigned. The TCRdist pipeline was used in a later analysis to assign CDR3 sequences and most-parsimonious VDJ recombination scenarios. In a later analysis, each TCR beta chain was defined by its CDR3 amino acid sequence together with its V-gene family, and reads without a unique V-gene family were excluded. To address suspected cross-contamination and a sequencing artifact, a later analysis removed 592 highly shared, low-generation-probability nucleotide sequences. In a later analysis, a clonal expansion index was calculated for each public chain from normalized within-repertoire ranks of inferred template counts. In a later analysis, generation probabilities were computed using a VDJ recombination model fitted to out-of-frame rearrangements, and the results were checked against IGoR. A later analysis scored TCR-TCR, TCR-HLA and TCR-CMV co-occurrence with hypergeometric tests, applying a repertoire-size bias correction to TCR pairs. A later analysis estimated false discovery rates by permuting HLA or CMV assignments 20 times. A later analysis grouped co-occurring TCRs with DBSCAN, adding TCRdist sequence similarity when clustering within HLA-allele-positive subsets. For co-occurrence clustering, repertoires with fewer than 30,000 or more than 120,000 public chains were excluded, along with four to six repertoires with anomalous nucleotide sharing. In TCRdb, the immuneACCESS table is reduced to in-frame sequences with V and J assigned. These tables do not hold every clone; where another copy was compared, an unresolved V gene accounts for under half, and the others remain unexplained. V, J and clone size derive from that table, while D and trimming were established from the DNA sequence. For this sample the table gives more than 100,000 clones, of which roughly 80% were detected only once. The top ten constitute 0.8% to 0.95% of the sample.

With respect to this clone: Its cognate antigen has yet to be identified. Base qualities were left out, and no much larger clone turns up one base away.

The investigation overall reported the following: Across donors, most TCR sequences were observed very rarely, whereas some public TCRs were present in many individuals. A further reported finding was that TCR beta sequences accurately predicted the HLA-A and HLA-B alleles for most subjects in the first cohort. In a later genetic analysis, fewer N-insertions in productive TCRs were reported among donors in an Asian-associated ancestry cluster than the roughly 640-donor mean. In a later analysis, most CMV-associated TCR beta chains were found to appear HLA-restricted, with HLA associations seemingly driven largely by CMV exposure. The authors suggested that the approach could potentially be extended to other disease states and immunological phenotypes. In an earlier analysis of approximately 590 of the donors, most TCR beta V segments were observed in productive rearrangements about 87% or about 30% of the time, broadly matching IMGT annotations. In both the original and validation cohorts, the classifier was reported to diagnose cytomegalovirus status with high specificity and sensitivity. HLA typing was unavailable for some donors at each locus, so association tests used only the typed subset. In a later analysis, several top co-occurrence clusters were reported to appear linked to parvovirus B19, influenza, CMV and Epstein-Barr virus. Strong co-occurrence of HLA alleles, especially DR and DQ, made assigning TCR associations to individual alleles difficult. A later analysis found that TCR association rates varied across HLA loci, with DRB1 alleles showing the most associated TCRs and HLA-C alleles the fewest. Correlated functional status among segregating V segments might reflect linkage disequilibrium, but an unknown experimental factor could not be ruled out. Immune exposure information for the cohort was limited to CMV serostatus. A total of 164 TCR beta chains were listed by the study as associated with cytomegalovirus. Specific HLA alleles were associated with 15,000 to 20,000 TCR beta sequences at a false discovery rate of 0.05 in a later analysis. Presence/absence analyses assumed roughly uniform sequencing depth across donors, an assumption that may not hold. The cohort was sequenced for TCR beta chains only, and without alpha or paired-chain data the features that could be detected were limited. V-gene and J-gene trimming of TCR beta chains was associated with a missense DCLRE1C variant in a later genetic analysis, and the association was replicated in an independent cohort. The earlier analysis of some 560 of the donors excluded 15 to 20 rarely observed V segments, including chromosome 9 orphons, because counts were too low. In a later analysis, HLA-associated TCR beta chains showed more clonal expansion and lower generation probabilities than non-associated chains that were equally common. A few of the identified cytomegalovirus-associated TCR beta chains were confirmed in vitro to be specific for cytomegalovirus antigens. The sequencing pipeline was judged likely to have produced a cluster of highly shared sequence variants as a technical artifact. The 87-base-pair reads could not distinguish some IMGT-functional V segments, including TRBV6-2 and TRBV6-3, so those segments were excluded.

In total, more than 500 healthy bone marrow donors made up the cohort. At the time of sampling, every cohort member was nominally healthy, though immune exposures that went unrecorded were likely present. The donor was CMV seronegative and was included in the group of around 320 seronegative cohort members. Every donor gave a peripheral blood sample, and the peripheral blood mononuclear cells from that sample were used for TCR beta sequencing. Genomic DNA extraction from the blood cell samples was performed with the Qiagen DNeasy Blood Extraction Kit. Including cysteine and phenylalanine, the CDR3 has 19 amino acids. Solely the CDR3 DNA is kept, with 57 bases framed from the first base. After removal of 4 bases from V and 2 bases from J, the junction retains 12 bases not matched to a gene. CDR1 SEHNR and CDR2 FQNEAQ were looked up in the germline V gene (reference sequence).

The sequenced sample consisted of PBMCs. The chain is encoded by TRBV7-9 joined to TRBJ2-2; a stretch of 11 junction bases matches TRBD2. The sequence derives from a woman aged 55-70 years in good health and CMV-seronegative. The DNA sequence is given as TGTGCCAGCAGCTCCTACGTCATTAGCGGGAGGGTTAACACCGGGGAGCTGTTTTTT. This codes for CASSSYVISGRVNTGELFF.